These T cell receptor beta chains were read from a single sample in a study of blood T cells in healthy people across ages. MiXCR, applied by TCRdb to the 5' RACE reads, yields one record per CDR3 protein. The table includes some 1.4 million distinct CDR3 sequences, around 39% detected once. The sequencing sample was made of blood. All receptors come from a woman under 30 in good health. Each CDR3 is given with its conserved first and last residue. A D gene is named only where the DNA matches it firmly. The listing skips clone size in some rows; elsewhere it reads once, few, many or a size class.

V gene	clone size	J gene	D gene	CDR3 length	CDR3 protein	CDR3 DNA
TRBV5-1	few	TRBJ2-7	NA	14	CASSLWAEYNEQYF	TGCGCCAGCAGCTTGTGGGCGGAGTACAATGAGCAGTACTTC
TRBV20-1	few	TRBJ2-1	NA	12	CSAKRAPHEQFF	TGCAGTGCTAAACGGGCCCCCCATGAGCAGTTCTTC
TRBV12-3/TRBV12-4	few	TRBJ2-3	TRBD1	14	CASRPGQVTDTQYF	TGTGCCAGCAGACCGGGACAGGTGACAGATACGCAGTATTTT
TRBV7-9	NA	TRBJ2-1	TRBD2	15	CASSLGASGVDEQFF	TGTGCCAGCAGCTTAGGGGCTAGCGGGGTCGATGAGCAGTTCTTC
TRBV15	many	TRBJ2-7	TRBD1	16	CATSRTPTGVINEQYF	TGTGCCACCAGCAGGACCCCAACAGGGGTGATCAACGAGCAGTACTTC
TRBV12-3/TRBV12-4	NA	TRBJ2-3	NA	13	CASSPDNQDTQYF	TGTGCCAGCAGTCCAGATAATCAAGATACGCAGTATTTT
TRBV9	NA	TRBJ1-3	NA	16	CASSVNPFNSGNTIYF	TGTGCCAGCAGCGTCAATCCGTTTAACTCTGGAAACACCATATATTTT
TRBV4-2	NA	TRBJ2-7	NA	16	CASSQPRDSSSYEQYF	TGTGCCAGCAGCCAACCTCGAGACTCGAGCTCCTACGAGCAGTACTTC
TRBV10-1	NA	TRBJ2-1	TRBD2	16	CASSEAGTSGLDEQFF	TGCGCCAGCAGTGAAGCCGGGACTAGCGGTCTCGATGAGCAGTTCTTC
TRBV7-8	NA	TRBJ2-1	TRBD2	13	CASGGGVYNEQFF	TGTGCCTCCGGCGGGGGGGTTTACAATGAGCAGTTCTTC
TRBV6-5	NA	TRBJ1-5	NA	14	CASNEQGPNQPQHF	TGTGCCAGCAACGAACAGGGCCCCAATCAGCCCCAGCATTTT
TRBV5-1	NA	TRBJ2-5	NA	15	CASSLAKSGGETQYF	TGCGCCAGCAGCTTGGCAAAGTCCGGTGGGGAGACCCAGTACTTC
TRBV10-3	NA	TRBJ2-7	NA	13	CAIKGGTGYEQYF	TGTGCCATCAAGGGGGGTACTGGGTACGAGCAGTACTTC
TRBV12-3/TRBV12-4	many	TRBJ1-5	TRBD1	15	CASSPDRYSNQPQHF	TGTGCCAGCAGTCCGGACAGGTATAGCAATCAGCCCCAGCATTTT
TRBV3-1	NA	TRBJ1-5	NA	15	CASSPDGGRNQPQHF	TGTGCCAGCAGCCCCGATGGCGGACGCAATCAGCCCCAGCATTTT
TRBV7-3	many	TRBJ2-3	NA	14	CASSSQGSTDTQYF	TGTGCCAGCAGCTCCCAGGGGTCCACAGATACGCAGTATTTT
TRBV5-8	NA	TRBJ2-5	TRBD1	15	CASSLAGQDKETQYF	TGTGCCAGCAGCTTGGCGGGACAGGATAAAGAGACCCAGTACTTC
TRBV2	few	TRBJ2-7	NA	13	CASSSRQGGEQYF	TGTGCCAGCAGTTCCCGACAAGGGGGCGAGCAGTACTTC
TRBV7-8	few	TRBJ2-7	NA	14	CASRPPAGSYEQYF	TGTGCCAGCAGGCCCCCCGCAGGGTCCTACGAGCAGTACTTC
TRBV20-1	NA	TRBJ1-5	TRBD1	18	CSARVGQGAKYSNQPQHF	TGCAGTGCTAGGGTAGGACAGGGGGCCAAGTATAGCAATCAGCCCCAGCATTTT
TRBV6-5	NA	TRBJ1-2	TRBD1	16	CASSFAGTGLVGGYTF	TGTGCCAGCAGTTTTGCCGGGACAGGGTTGGTCGGTGGCTACACCTTC
TRBV5-1	NA	TRBJ2-5	TRBD1	17	CASSTGLATGEQETQYF	TGCGCCAGCAGCACTGGGCTAGCGACAGGGGAGCAAGAGACCCAGTACTTC
TRBV7-3	few	TRBJ1-1	TRBD1	16	CASSLGLPGQGVEAFF	TGTGCCAGCAGCTTAGGCTTACCGGGACAGGGAGTTGAAGCTTTCTTT
TRBV11-2	NA	TRBJ2-5	TRBD2	16	CASSTGTSGATETQYF	TGTGCCAGCAGCACCGGGACTAGCGGGGCGACGGAGACCCAGTACTTC
TRBV3-1	many	TRBJ1-1	NA	12	CASSQGIVEAFF	TGTGCCAGCAGCCAAGGGATCGTTGAAGCTTTCTTT
TRBV20-1	once	TRBJ1-1	TRBD1	13	CSARGVKNTEAFF	TGCAGTGCCAGGGGGGTTAAGAACACTGAAGCTTTCTTT
TRBV24-1	NA	TRBJ2-2	TRBD2	17	CATSDPGTSGMGGELFF	TGTGCCACCAGTGACCCCGGGACTAGCGGGATGGGAGGGGAGCTGTTTTTT
TRBV29-1	NA	TRBJ1-2	NA	12	CSVAQTNYGYTF	TGCAGCGTTGCACAGACCAACTATGGCTACACCTTC
TRBV5-1	NA	TRBJ2-1	NA	16	CASSLVEGSSYNEQFF	TGCGCCAGCAGCTTGGTAGAGGGTAGCTCCTACAATGAGCAGTTCTTC
TRBV7-2	NA	TRBJ2-1	TRBD2	20	CASSLASGLAGFVYYNEQFF	TGTGCCAGCAGCTTAGCGTCGGGGCTAGCGGGGTTCGTCTACTACAATGAGCAGTTCTTC
TRBV4-2	NA	TRBJ1-1	NA	14	CASSQVDGGPEAFF	TGTGCCAGCAGCCAAGTAGATGGGGGGCCTGAAGCTTTCTTT
TRBV20-1	many	TRBJ2-5	NA	13	CSAIHGGRQTQYF	TGCAGTGCCATCCATGGGGGGAGGCAGACCCAGTACTTC
TRBV10-3	few	TRBJ1-2	NA	13	CAISARGEGGYTF	TGTGCCATCAGTGCGCGGGGAGAAGGTGGCTACACCTTC
TRBV12-3/TRBV12-4	NA	TRBJ1-5	TRBD1	13	CASRGTGGKPQHF	TGTGCCAGCAGGGGGACAGGGGGCAAGCCCCAGCATTTT
TRBV6-5	few	TRBJ2-5	TRBD1	14	CASRRGTGSFEQYF	TGTGCCAGCAGGCGCGGGACAGGTAGCTTTGAGCAGTACTTC
TRBV11-1	NA	TRBJ2-7	TRBD2	14	CASSFPSGTYEQYF	TGTGCCAGCAGCTTCCCTAGCGGGACCTACGAGCAGTACTTC
TRBV7-9	NA	TRBJ2-1	NA	16	CASSLAVGSGSNEQFF	TGTGCCAGCAGCTTAGCGGTGGGTAGCGGCTCCAATGAGCAGTTCTTC
TRBV21-1	NA	TRBJ1-5	NA	17	CASSAQDLGLGNQPQHF	TGTGCCAGCAGCGCCCAAGACCTTGGTTTGGGAAATCAGCCCCAGCATTTT
TRBV7-3	NA	TRBJ2-3	TRBD1	16	CASSYRGLVSTDTQYF	TGTGCCAGCAGTTACAGGGGCCTGGTTAGCACAGATACGCAGTATTTT
TRBV9	NA	TRBJ2-2	TRBD1	17	CASSVEGTGGVTGELFF	TGTGCCAGCAGCGTAGAAGGGACAGGGGGAGTCACCGGGGAGCTGTTTTTT
TRBV27	few	TRBJ1-6	NA	16	CASSLSSGDNNSPLHF	TGTGCCAGCAGTTTAAGTTCGGGGGATAATAATTCACCCCTCCACTTT
TRBV12-3/TRBV12-4	few	TRBJ2-3	NA	15	CASSLGRWTTDTQYF	TGTGCCAGCAGTCTCGGTCGCTGGACCACAGATACGCAGTATTTT
TRBV4-1	NA	TRBJ1-1	NA	15	CTSSQTTVSGTEAFF	TGCACCAGCAGCCAAACGACAGTTTCAGGCACTGAAGCTTTCTTT
TRBV20-1	few	TRBJ1-2	NA	11	CSGQGGYGYTF	TGCAGTGGCCAGGGAGGCTATGGCTACACCTTC
TRBV12-3/TRBV12-4	NA	TRBJ2-5	NA	12	CASSFHGETQYF	TGTGCCAGCAGCTTTCACGGAGAGACCCAGTACTTC
TRBV20-1	NA	TRBJ2-5	NA	11	CSAPSVNEQYF	TGCAGTGCTCCTAGCGTGAATGAGCAGTACTTC
TRBV29-1	NA	TRBJ2-5	NA	13	CSVHAGSGQTQYF	TGCAGCGTTCACGCAGGGTCGGGGCAGACCCAGTACTTC
TRBV20-1	NA	TRBJ1-2	TRBD1	12	CSARTGGLGYTF	TGCAGTGCTAGGACAGGGGGCTTGGGCTACACCTTC
TRBV20-1	NA	TRBJ2-7	TRBD1	13	CSATAGTGDEQYF	TGCAGTGCTACAGCAGGGACAGGCGACGAGCAGTACTTC
TRBV20-1	NA	TRBJ2-5	TRBD1	14	CSASGGQPQETQYF	TGCAGTGCTAGTGGGGGACAGCCTCAAGAGACCCAGTACTTC
TRBV3-1	NA	TRBJ2-5	NA	14	CASSLTGGEKTQYF	TGTGCCAGCAGCCTCACAGGAGGGGAGAAGACCCAGTACTTC
TRBV11-1	few	TRBJ2-1	TRBD2	18	CASSFSGGGLSSYNEQFF	TGTGCCAGCAGCTTTTCGGGCGGGGGTTTAAGCTCCTACAATGAGCAGTTCTTC